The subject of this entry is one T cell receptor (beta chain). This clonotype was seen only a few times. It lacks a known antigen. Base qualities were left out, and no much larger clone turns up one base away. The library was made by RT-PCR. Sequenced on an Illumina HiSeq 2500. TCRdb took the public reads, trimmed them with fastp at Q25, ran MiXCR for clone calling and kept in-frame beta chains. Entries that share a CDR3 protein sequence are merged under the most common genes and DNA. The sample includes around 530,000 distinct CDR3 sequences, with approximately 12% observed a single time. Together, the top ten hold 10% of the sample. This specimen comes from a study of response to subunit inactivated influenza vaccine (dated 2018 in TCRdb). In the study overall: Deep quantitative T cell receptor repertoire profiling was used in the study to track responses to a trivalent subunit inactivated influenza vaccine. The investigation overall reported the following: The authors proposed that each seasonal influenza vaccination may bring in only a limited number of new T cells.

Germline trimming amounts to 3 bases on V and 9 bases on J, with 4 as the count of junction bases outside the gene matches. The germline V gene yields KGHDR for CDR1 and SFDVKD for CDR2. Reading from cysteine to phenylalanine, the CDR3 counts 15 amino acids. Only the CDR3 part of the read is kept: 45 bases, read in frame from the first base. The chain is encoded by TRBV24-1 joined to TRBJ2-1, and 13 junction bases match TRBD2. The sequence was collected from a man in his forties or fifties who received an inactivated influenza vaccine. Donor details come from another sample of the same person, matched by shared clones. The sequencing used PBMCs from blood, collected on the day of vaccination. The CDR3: CATSDPGLAGREQFF. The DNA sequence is TGTGCCACCAGTGATCCGGGACTAGCGGGACGTGAGCAGTTCTTC.